The present entry profiles one T cell receptor (beta chain) with its context. The CDR3 sequence is 13 residues long. Germline lookup yields CDR1 KGHSH and CDR2 LQKENI. V lost 4 bases and J lost 5, with 11 bases in between. Generated by immunoSEQ multiplex PCR, the TCRdb table keeps only in-frame clones and is missing some. The sample includes tens of thousands of clones, about nine tenths of them seen just once. These data come from a study of blood T cell repertoires in COVID-19. V usage is TRBV18 and J usage is TRBJ1-1; D perhaps matches TRBD1 (5 bases). The sequence came from a man older than 75 with acute or convalescent COVID-19. What was sequenced was peripheral blood. This CDR3 reads CASSQGRGTEAFF. The CDR3 region has the DNA TGTGCCAGCTCACAGGGTCGGGGGACTGAAGCTTTCTTT. The entire variable domain, with the rest obtained from reference TRBV18 and TRBJ1-1, is as follows: NAGVMQNPRHLVRRRGQEARLRCSPMKGHSHVYWYRQLPEEGLKFMVYLQKENIIDESGMPKERFSAEFPKEGPSILRIQQVVRGDSAAYFCASSQGRGTEAFFGQGTRLTVV.